The 16 T cell receptor beta chains presented below share a single source sample, sequenced in a study of identical twins. From the 5' RACE reads, TCRdb called clonotypes with MiXCR, one entry per CDR3 protein. The sample has some 330,000 distinct CDR3 sequences, approximately 8.7% seen once. Material for sequencing was naive T cells sorted from blood. The receptors come from a woman aged 50 to 60 in good health.

The chain employs TRBV5-1 and TRBJ1-4, with a tentative D call TRBD1 (6 bases). The CDR3 covers 13 residues. In germline, CDR1 is SGHRS, CDR2 YFSETQ. V was clipped by 3 bases and J by 8 bases, with 11 bases between them. This chain's CDR3 is CASSSPGQEKLFF. The CDR3 DNA follows: TGCGCCAGCAGCTCCCCCGGACAGGAAAAACTGTTTTTT.

This chain links TRBV9 with TRBJ2-1, with 9 bases aligning to TRBD1. The CDR3 consists of 14 residues. Germline lookup yields CDR1 SGDLS and CDR2 YYNGEE. Trimming removed 3 bases from V and 13 bases from J; junction bases left unmatched: 11. In nucleotides, the CDR3 is TGTGCCAGCAGCGGACCAAGGGACAGGGAGAAACAGTTCTTC. Translated, it gives CASSGPRDREKQFF. The full variable domain, its missing parts supplied by reference TRBV9 and TRBJ2-1, is DSGVTQTPKHLITATGQRVTLRCSPRSGDLSVYWYQQSLDQGLQFLIQYYNGEERAKGNILERFSAQQFPDLHSELNLSSLELGDSALYFCASSGPRDREKQFFGPGTRLTVL.

This clonotype was recorded a few times. The chain employs TRBV25-1 and TRBJ1-2; D may be TRBD1 (5 bases). The CDR3 has 16 residues. V dropped 3 bases and J dropped 8 bases, with 22 bases sitting between them. The V gene's germline CDR1 is MGHDK and CDR2 SYGVNS. CDR3 nucleotides: TGTGCCAGCAGTGAGGAGTGGGGCTTGCTGGGTGAGGGCTACACCTTC. It encodes CASSEEWGLLGEGYTF.

This clonotype was seen many times. The rearrangement links TRBV5-5 to TRBJ1-1; tentative D call: TRBD1 (6 bases). This CDR3 comprises 13 residues. V lost 5 bases and J lost 6, with 14 bases in between. Germline loops: CDR1 SGHKS, CDR2 YYEKEE (reference sequence). The DNA for the CDR3 is TGTGCCAGCAGTTCAATACAGGGATCTGAAGCTTTCTTT. Its protein product is CASSSIQGSEAFF.

The rearrangement links TRBV28 to TRBJ2-7, with 8 bases that match TRBD1. Trimming took 10 bases from V and 4 from J; bases not matched to a gene: 9. The CDR3 runs 13 residues. Germline V gene sequence: CDR1 MDHEN, CDR2 SYDVKM. In DNA form, the CDR3 reads TGTGCCACCGGACAGGGCTTTGGGTACGAGCAGTACGTC. Translated: CATGQGFGYEQYV.

This clonotype has just a few counts. J is TRBJ2-1 and V is TRBV6-5; possibly TRBD2 for D (6 bases). The CDR3 spans 15 residues. Germline V lookup: CDR1 MNHEY, CDR2 SVGAGI. V was pared by 1 base and J by 10 bases, with 17 bases between. CDR3 bases: TGTGCCAGCAGTTACTATAACGGTGGGAGCGGGGAGCAGTTCTTC. Protein: CASSYYNGGSGEQFF.

This sequence joins TRBV9 and TRBJ2-3; TRBD2 aligns across 12 bases. CDR1 is SGDLS and CDR2 is YYNGEE in the germline V gene. CDR3 size: 18 residues. The trim removed 4 bases at V and 1 base at J, leaving 10 bases unmatched. The CDR3 bases are TGTGCCAGCAGCTATAGACTAGCGGGAGTAGGAGGCACAGATACGCAGTATTTT. Its protein product is CASSYRLAGVGGTDTQYF.

The sample holds many counts of this clonotype. The chain has TRBV20-1 and TRBJ1-1; TRBD1 is a possible D gene (5 bases). From germline, CDR1 is DFQATT and CDR2 SNEGSKA (reference sequence). This CDR3 has 12 amino acids. V lost 3 bases, J lost 9 bases, and 14 bases lay in between. This CDR3 is CSASLGGGKAFF. Here the CDR3 DNA reads TGCAGTGCTAGTCTAGGTGGGGGAAAAGCTTTCTTT.

This clonotype was seen a handful of times. The rearrangement joins TRBV7-3 to TRBJ2-3, with D hard to call. V was pared by 4 bases and J by 9 bases, with 11 bases between. This CDR3 contains 12 residues. From germline, CDR1 is SGHTA and CDR2 FQGTGA. CDR3 DNA: TGTGCCAGCAGCTCTCAAATCGGGACGCAGTATTTT. Translation: CASSSQIGTQYF.

The CDR3 DNA sequence: TGTGCCAGCAGCTCAGGACTAGCGGGAGTCGGGGAGCTGTTTTTT. As protein: CASSSGLAGVGELFF. The chain links TRBV14 to TRBJ2-2; the match to TRBD2 covers 13 bases. The CDR3 spans 15 residues. CDR1 is SGHDN, CDR2 FVKESK, per germline. J was trimmed by 7 bases and V by 5 bases; bases with no gene match: 4. Full variable domain (rest looked up from reference TRBV14 and TRBJ2-2): EAGVTQFPSHSVIEKGQTVTLRCDPISGHDNLYWYRRVMGKEIKFLLHFVKESKQDESGMPNNRFLAERTGGTYSTLKVQPAELEDSGVYFCASSSGLAGVGELFFGEGSRLTVL.

This clonotype was counted many times. The chain joins TRBV11-2 to TRBJ2-5, with D perhaps TRBD2 (6 bases). CDR1 SGHAT and CDR2 FQNNGV come from the germline V gene. CDR3 length equals 15 residues. Trimming removed 3 bases at V and 5 bases at J, with 16 bases between. The CDR3 sequence: CASSFVSAGRETQYF. The CDR3 nucleotides read TGTGCCAGCAGCTTTGTATCGGCGGGAAGGGAGACCCAGTACTTC.

The rearrangement uses TRBV5-1 and TRBJ2-3, with D perhaps matching TRBD2 (6 bases). Germline V gene sequence: CDR1 SGHRS, CDR2 YFSETQ. The CDR3 contains 15 residues. V was clipped by 0 bases and J by 4 bases, with 12 bases between them. The CDR3 sequence: CASSLETGGADTQYF. The CDR3, as DNA: TGCGCCAGCAGCTTGGAGACCGGAGGGGCAGATACGCAGTATTTT.

This clonotype showed up many times. This rearrangement joins TRBV30 to TRBJ2-1; unclear D gene. The CDR3 consists of 13 residues. Germline CDR1 and CDR2: GTSNPN and SVGIG (reference sequence). V was clipped by 4 bases and J by 9 bases, with 16 bases between them. The CDR3 here is CAWKTGGKSEQFF. The CDR3, as DNA: TGTGCCTGGAAGACGGGCGGTAAATCTGAGCAGTTCTTC.

A few counts support this clonotype. This sequence joins TRBV29-1 and TRBJ2-7; D tentatively fits TRBD1 or TRBD2 (5 bases each). This CDR3 spans 12 amino acids. Germline CDR1 is SQVTM and CDR2 is ANQGSEA. V was trimmed by 5 bases and J by 4 bases, leaving 12 bases between them. The chain's CDR3 is CSVWGTRYEQYF. CDR3 nucleotides: TGCAGCGTTTGGGGGACGCGGTACGAGCAGTACTTC.

For the CDR3, the DNA is TGTGCCAGCAGTTTCCCCGATCAGGCGAGCTCCTACGAGCAGTACTTC. It encodes CASSFPDQASSYEQYF. The rearrangement joins TRBV2 to TRBJ2-7; D gene uncertain. The CDR3 covers 16 residues. Germline lookup yields CDR1 SNHLY and CDR2 FYNNEI. V was pared by 5 bases and J by 0 bases, with 17 bases between.

The chain has TRBV24-1 and TRBJ2-1, with 11 positions matching TRBD2. There are 15 residues in the CDR3. In germline, CDR1 is KGHDR, CDR2 SFDVKD. Germline trimming cut 4 bases from V and 7 bases from J; bases unmatched to any gene: 5. The CDR3 region has the DNA TGTGCCACCAGTGACCCTAGCGGGAGGCAAAATGAGCAGTTCTTC. Protein: CATSDPSGRQNEQFF.